This T cell receptor beta chain came from a study of cytomegalovirus exposure and HLA in healthy donors. Only in-frame clones appear in the TCRdb table, and some are missing; sequencing was by immunoSEQ multiplex PCR. The data contain more than 250,000 clones, around 86% of them seen just once; the ten biggest clones take up about 0.8%. The V end was cut by 0 bases, the J end by 12 bases, with 11 bases between. The germline gives CDR1 DFQATT, CDR2 SNEGSKA (reference sequence). This CDR3 has 11 amino acids. The source is a woman between 18 and 29 years old in good health and CMV-seronegative. V is TRBV20-1 and J is TRBJ1-2; no reliable D call. The sequenced sample was PBMCs. The CDR3 loop reads CSARDLAVDTF. Written as DNA, the CDR3 is TGCAGTGCTAGAGATCTGGCCGTTGACACCTTC.